The 14 T cell receptor beta chains given below trace back to one sample, sequenced in a study of blood T cell repertoires in COVID-19. The protocol was immunoSEQ multiplex PCR, while the TCRdb copy is restricted to in-frame clones and leaves out a portion. The sample gives under 250,000 clones, 80% to 85% of which show up once; approximately 2.5% is in the top ten. Sequencing input: peripheral blood. The receptors here all came from a woman aged 55-70 years with acute or convalescent COVID-19.

V is TRBV2 and J is TRBJ1-2; D gene uncertain. The CDR3 is 12 residues long. V lost 4 bases, J lost 6 bases, and 9 bases lay in between. Germline loops: CDR1 SNHLY, CDR2 FYNNEI. CDR3 in DNA: TGTGCCAGCAGTGTACGTAGCCATGGCTACACCTTC. Translated, it gives CASSVRSHGYTF.

CDR3 amino acids: CASSIPGMNQPQHF. CDR3 in DNA: TGTGCCAGTAGTATCCCCGGGATGAATCAGCCCCAGCATTTT. The V call is TRBV19, the J call TRBJ1-5; no firm D call. The V end lost 3 bases, the J end lost 4 bases, and 10 bases lay between the germline ends. Per germline, CDR1 LNHDA and CDR2 SQIVND (reference sequence). The CDR3 sequence is 14 residues long.

This rearrangement joins TRBV21-1 to TRBJ2-1; the table gives TRBD2 as D, unverified against the DNA. TRBV21-1 is a pseudogene. The CDR3 runs 16 residues. The CDR3 DNA reads as TGTGCCAGCAGCAACCGAAGACTAGCGGGTTACAATGAGCAGTTCTTC. Amino acid sequence: CASSNRRLAGYNEQFF.

This chain connects TRBV7-6 to TRBJ2-7; possibly TRBD1 for D (5 bases). Trimming took 1 base from V and 4 from J, leaving 14 bases between them. The CDR3 extends over 15 amino acids. Germline CDR1 SGHVS, CDR2 FNYEAQ. Here the CDR3 reads CASSLEATDNYEQYF. In DNA form, the CDR3 reads TGTGCCAGCAGCTTAGAAGCGACAGACAATTACGAGCAGTACTTC.

The sample holds a few counts of this clone. The chain recombines TRBV5-1 with TRBJ2-5; a possible D gene is TRBD1 (6 bases). CDR1 is SGHRS and CDR2 is YFSETQ in the germline V gene. This CDR3 comprises 15 residues. Trimming stripped 1 base from V and 2 bases from J, with 12 bases between. In nucleotides, the CDR3 is TGCGCCAGCAGCTTGTTGGGGCAGGGGCAAGAGACCCAGTACTTC. Amino acid sequence: CASSLLGQGQETQYF.

V is TRBV19 and J is TRBJ1-2; maybe TRBD1 (5 bases). The CDR3 sequence is 16 residues long. V was cut by 7 bases and J by 5 bases, with 23 bases left in between. Germline CDR1 and CDR2: LNHDA and SQIVND (reference sequence). CDR3: CASTSKGRESSYGYTF. CDR3 DNA: TGTGCCAGTACTAGTAAGGGCAGGGAATCTTCGTATGGCTACACCTTC. Full variable domain (remainder filled in from reference TRBV19 and TRBJ1-2): DGGITQSPKYLFRKEGQNVTLSCEQNLNHDAMYWYRQDPGQGLRLIYYSQIVNDFQKGDIAEGYSVSREKKESFPLTVTSAQKNPTAFYLCASTSKGRESSYGYTFGSGTRLTVV.

This clone was seen just once. The CDR3 nucleotides read TGTGCCAGCAGCTTCACCCGGCGGGGGGAGCAGTACTTC. Protein: CASSFTRRGEQYF. The V and J genes are TRBV5-4 and TRBJ2-7, with 7 bases fitting TRBD2. Germline assignment: CDR1 SGHNT and CDR2 YYREEE (reference sequence). This CDR3 contains 13 residues. Trimming took 2 bases from V and 7 from J; bases not matched to a gene: 6.

The V and J genes are TRBV7-9 and TRBJ1-4, with 8 positions matching TRBD1. CDR1 is SEHNR, CDR2 FQNEAQ, per germline (reference sequence). With 4 bases clipped from V and 3 bases from J, the junction kept 1 base outside the gene matches. The CDR3 is 14 residues long. CDR3 sequence: CASSWTGSNEKLFF. DNA of the CDR3: TGTGCCAGCAGCTGGACAGGGTCTAATGAAAAACTGTTTTTT.

The CDR3 bases are TGTGCCAGCAGCTTACGGCGGGGGGGCACAGATACGCAGTATTTT. Amino acid sequence: CASSLRRGGTDTQYF. The rearrangement uses TRBV7-2 and TRBJ2-3; 8 positions agree with TRBD2. Germline V gene sequence: CDR1 SGHTA, CDR2 FQGNSA. Trimming removed 2 bases from V and 1 base from J; junction bases left unmatched: 2. The CDR3 length is 15 residues. Based on the CDR3 plus reference TRBV7-2 and TRBJ2-3, the full variable domain is GAGVSQSPSNKVTEKGKDVELRCDPISGHTALYWYRQSLGQGLEFLIYFQGNSAPDKSGLPSDRFSAERTGGSVSTLTIQRTQQEDSAVYLCASSLRRGGTDTQYFGPGTRLTVL.

With respect to this clone: At the DNA level, this CDR3 is encoded by other sequences in the same sample as well. V usage is TRBV3-1 (or the pseudogene TRBV3-2) and J usage is TRBJ1-3; D is ambiguous. The germline CDR1 and CDR2 sequences are LGHDT and YNNKEL (reference sequence). The CDR3 runs to 12 residues. With 1 base removed from V and 4 bases from J, the gap between germline ends came to 2 bases. Written as DNA, the CDR3 is TGTGCCAGCAGCCAAGCAGGAAACACCATATATTTT. Translation gives CASSQAGNTIYF.

The chain couples TRBV3-1 (or the pseudogene TRBV3-2) to TRBJ2-7, with TRBD1 matching 10 bases. The germline CDR1 and CDR2 sequences are LGHDT and YNNKEL (reference sequence). This CDR3 contains 15 residues. The V gene end was trimmed by 4 bases and the J gene end by 3 bases; junction bases not matched to a gene: 6. CDR3 loop: CASSRGQGWLYEQYF. CDR3 coding DNA: TGTGCCAGCAGCCGGGGACAGGGGTGGCTCTACGAGCAGTACTTC.

CDR3 sequence (DNA): TGTGCCAGCAGCCAACATGCGGGGAACACCGGGGAGCTGTTTTTT. Its protein is CASSQHAGNTGELFF. V gene TRBV6-6 combines with J gene TRBJ2-2, with D perhaps TRBD2 (5 bases). Trimming pared 6 bases from V and 1 base from J, leaving 12 bases between. CDR3 size: 15 residues. Germline V gives CDR1 MNHNY, CDR2 SVGAGI (reference sequence).

The chain combines TRBV4-3 with TRBJ1-2, with 7 bases aligning to TRBD1. V lost 4 bases and J lost 8; bases outside the gene matches: 13. The CDR3 spans 15 residues. CDR1 is LGHNA and CDR2 is YSLEER in the germline V gene. CDR3 residues: CASSPESHQGGGYTF. Here the CDR3 DNA reads TGCGCCAGCAGCCCGGAATCTCATCAGGGGGGAGGCTACACCTTC.

The rearrangement links TRBV27 to TRBJ1-1; 8 nucleotides agree with TRBD1. The CDR3 length is 13 residues. Germline CDR1 reads MNHEY; CDR2 reads SMNVEV (reference sequence). The V and J ends lost 3 bases and 7 bases, in that order; junction bases with no gene match: 4. DNA of the CDR3: TGTGCCAGCAGTTTTCAGGGGGCTAATGAAGCTTTCTTT. This codes for CASSFQGANEAFF.